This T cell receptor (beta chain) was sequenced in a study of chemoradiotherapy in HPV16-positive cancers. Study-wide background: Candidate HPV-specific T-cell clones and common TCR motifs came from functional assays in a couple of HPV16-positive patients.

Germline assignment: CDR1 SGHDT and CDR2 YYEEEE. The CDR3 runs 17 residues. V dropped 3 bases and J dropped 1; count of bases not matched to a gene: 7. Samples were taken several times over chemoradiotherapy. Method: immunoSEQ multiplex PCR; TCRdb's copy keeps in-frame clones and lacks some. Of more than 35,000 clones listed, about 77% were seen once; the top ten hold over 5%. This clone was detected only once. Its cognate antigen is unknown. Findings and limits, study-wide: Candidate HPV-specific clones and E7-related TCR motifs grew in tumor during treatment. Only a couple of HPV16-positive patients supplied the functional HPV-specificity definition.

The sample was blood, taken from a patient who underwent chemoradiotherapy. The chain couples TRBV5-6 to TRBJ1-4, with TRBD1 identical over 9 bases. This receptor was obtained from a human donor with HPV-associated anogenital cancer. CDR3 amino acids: CASSSGQGWGTNEKLFF. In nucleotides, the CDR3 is TGTGCCAGCAGCTCCGGACAGGGGTGGGGAACTAATGAAAAACTGTTTTTT.